This T cell receptor (beta chain) is from a study of regulatory T cells in long-lasting Graves disease. The TCR beta library used iRepertoire HTBI primers with Arm-PCR amplification of CDR3. TCRdb re-called the multiplex PCR reads through MiXCR, storing one row per CDR3 protein. The sample has 360,000 or so distinct CDR3 sequences, about 17% seen once. Time point described: newly diagnosed GD, antithyroid drugs for less than 3 months. Researchers made the TCR library from RNA that was extracted from PBMCs. The patients were enrolled through endocrinology in Xi'an, China. The V gene's germline CDR1 is SGHDT and CDR2 YYEEEE. Trimming cost V 3 bases and J 8 bases, with 10 bases left between them. The CDR3 has 12 residues. This same sample was also part of a study on T cells in Graves' hyperthyroidism and ophthalmopathy. As reported in that work: The TCR CDR3 was amplified in a first-round RT-PCR using the HTBI primer set.

The sequencing used peripheral blood mononuclear cells (PBMCs), collected at new diagnosis, from a patient treated with antithyroid drugs. The chain couples TRBV5-6 to TRBJ2-3; D call uncertain. The sequence derives from a woman aged 18-29 years with Graves disease. In DNA, the CDR3 is TGTGCCAGCAGCTCCCAGTCAGGTACGCAGTATTTT. It is translated as CASSSQSGTQYF.